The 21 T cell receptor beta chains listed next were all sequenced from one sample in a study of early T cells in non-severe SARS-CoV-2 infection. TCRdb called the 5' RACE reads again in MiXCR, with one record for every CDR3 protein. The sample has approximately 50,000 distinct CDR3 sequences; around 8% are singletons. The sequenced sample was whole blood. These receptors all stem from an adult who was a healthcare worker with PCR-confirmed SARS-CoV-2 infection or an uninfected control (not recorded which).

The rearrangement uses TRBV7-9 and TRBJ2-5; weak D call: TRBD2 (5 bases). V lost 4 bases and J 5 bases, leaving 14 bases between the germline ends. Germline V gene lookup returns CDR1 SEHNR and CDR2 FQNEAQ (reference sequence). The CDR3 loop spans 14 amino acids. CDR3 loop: CASSSVGAGETQYF. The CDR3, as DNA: TGTGCCAGCAGCTCCGTGGGAGCCGGGGAGACCCAGTACTTC. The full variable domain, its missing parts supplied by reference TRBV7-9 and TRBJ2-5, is DTGVSQNPRHKITKRGQNVTFRCDPISEHNRLYWYRQTLGQGPEFLTYFQNEAQLEKSRLLSDRFSAERPKGSFSTLEIQRTEQGDSAMYLCASSSVGAGETQYFGPGTRLLVL.

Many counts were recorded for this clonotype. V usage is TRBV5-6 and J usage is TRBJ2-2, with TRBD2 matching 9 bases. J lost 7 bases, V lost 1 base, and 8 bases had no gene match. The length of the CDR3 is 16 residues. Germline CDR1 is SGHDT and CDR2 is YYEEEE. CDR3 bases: TGTGCCAGCAGCTTGAGCGGGGGGAGAGGACACGGGGAGCTGTTTTTT. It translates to CASSLSGGRGHGELFF. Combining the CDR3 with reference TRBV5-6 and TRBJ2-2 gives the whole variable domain DAGVTQSPTHLIKTRGQQVTLRCSPKSGHDTVSWYQQALGQGPQFIFQYYEEEERQRGNFPDRFSGHQFPNYSSELNVNALLLGDSALYLCASSLSGGRGHGELFFGEGSRLTVL.

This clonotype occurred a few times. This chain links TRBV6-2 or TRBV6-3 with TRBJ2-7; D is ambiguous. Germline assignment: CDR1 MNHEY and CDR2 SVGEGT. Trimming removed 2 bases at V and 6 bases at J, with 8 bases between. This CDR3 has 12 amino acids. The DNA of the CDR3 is TGTGCCAGCAGTTACCGTGGTTCCGAGCAGTACTTC. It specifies CASSYRGSEQYF.

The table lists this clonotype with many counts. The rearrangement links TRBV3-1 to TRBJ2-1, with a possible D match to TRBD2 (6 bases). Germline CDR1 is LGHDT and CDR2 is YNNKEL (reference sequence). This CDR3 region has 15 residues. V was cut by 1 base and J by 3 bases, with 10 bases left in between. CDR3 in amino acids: CASSQGGLYYNEQFF. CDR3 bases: TGTGCCAGCAGCCAAGGTGGACTATACTACAATGAGCAGTTCTTC.

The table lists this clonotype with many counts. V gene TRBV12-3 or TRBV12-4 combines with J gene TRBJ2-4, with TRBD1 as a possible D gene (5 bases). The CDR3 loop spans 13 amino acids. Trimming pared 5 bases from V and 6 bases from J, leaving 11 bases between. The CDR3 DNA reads TGTGCCAGCAGTGACCTCAGGGCAAACATTCAGTACTTC. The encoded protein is CASSDLRANIQYF.

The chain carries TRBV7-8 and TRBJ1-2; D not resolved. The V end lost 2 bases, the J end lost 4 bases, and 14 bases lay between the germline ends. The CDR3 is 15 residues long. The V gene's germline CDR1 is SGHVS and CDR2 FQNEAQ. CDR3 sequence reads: CASSLIGEAVYGYTF. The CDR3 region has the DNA TGTGCCAGCAGCTTAATCGGGGAGGCTGTCTATGGCTACACCTTC.

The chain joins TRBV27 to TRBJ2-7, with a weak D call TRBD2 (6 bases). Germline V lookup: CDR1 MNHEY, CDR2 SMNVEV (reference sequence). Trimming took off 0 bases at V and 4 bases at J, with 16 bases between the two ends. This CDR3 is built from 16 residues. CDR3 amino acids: CASSLSFGSSTYEQYF. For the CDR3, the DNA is TGTGCCAGCAGTTTATCATTCGGGAGTTCTACATACGAGCAGTACTTC.

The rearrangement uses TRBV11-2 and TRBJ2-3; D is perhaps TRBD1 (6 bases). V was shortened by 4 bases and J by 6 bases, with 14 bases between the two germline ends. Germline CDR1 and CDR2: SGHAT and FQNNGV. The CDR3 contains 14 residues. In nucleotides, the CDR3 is TGTGCCAGCAGCTCGGCAGGGGCAAGTGATACGCAGTATTTT. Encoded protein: CASSSAGASDTQYF.

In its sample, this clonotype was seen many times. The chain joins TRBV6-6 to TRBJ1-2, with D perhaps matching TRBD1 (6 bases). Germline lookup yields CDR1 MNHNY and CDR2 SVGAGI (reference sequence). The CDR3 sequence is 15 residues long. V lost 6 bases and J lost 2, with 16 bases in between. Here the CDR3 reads CASRGAGDANYGYTF. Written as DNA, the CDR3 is TGTGCCAGCAGGGGCGCAGGGGATGCGAACTATGGCTACACCTTC.

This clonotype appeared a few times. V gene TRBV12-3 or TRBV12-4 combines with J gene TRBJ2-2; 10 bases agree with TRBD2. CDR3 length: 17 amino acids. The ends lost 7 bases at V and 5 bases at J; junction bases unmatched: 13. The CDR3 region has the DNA TGTGCCAGCAAAGACCTCGGAGCGGGAGGGCGAACCGGGGAGCTGTTTTTT. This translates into CASKDLGAGGRTGELFF.

DNA for the CDR3: TGTGCCAGCAGTTACCAGGCGGGGGACATTCGCACAGATACGCAGTATTTT. Its protein product is CASSYQAGDIRTDTQYF. This chain connects TRBV6-5 to TRBJ2-3; D may be TRBD2 (7 bases). The CDR3 sequence is 17 residues long. The V and J ends lost 2 bases and 1 base respectively, with 16 bases between them. CDR1 and CDR2 (germline): MNHEY, SVGAGI.

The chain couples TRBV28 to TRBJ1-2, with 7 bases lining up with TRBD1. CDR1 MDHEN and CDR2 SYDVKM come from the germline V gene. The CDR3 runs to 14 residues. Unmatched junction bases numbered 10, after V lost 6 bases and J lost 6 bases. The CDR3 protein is CASRSLDRVNGYTF. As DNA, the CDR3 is TGTGCCAGCAGATCGCTCGACAGGGTGAATGGCTACACCTTC.

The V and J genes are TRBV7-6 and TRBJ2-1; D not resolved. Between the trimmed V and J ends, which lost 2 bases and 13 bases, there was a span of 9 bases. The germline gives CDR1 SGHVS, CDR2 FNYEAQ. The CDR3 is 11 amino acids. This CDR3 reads CASSLRFEQFF. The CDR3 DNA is TGTGCCAGCAGCTTAAGATTCGAACAGTTCTTC.

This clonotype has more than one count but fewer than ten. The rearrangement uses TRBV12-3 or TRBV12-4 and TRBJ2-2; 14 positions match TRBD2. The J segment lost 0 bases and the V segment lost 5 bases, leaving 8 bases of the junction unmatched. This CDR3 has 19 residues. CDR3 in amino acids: CASSPPRLAGGTNTGELFF. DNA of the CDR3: TGTGCCAGCAGTCCGCCCCGACTAGCGGGGGGGACGAACACCGGGGAGCTGTTTTTT.

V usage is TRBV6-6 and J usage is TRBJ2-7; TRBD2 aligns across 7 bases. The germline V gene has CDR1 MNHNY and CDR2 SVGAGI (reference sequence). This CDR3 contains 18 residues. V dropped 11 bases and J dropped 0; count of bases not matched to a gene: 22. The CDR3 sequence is CAVSSLAMMTSSSYEQYF. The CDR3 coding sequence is TGTGCCGTCTCCTCACTAGCGATGATGACTTCAAGCTCCTACGAGCAGTACTTC.

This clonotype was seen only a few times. CDR3 in amino acids: CASSHPENTGELFF. The CDR3 bases are TGTGCCAGCAGCCACCCGGAAAACACCGGGGAGCTGTTTTTT. This chain joins TRBV12-3 or TRBV12-4 and TRBJ2-2, with D uncertain. This CDR3 is 14 amino acids long. The V gene lost 6 bases and the J gene lost 2 bases, with 10 bases spanning the gap.

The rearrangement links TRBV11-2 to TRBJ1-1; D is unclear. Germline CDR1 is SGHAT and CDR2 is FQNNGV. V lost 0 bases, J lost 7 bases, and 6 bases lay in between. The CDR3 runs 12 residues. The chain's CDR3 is CASSLDRLEAFF. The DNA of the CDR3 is TGTGCCAGCAGCTTAGATCGGCTTGAAGCTTTCTTT.

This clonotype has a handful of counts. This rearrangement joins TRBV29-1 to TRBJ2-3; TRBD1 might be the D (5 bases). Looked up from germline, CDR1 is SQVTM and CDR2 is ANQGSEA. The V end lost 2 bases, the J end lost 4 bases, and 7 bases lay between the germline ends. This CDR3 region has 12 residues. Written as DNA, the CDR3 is TGCAGCGTTGAATCAGGGTCAGATACGCAGTATTTT. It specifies CSVESGSDTQYF.

CDR3 in DNA: TGTGCCAGCAGCTTGACGACTAGTCGGGGATCCGGGGAGCTGTTTTTT. It specifies CASSLTTSRGSGELFF. The V and J genes are TRBV7-3 and TRBJ2-2; D is possibly TRBD2 (6 bases). V was shortened by 3 bases and J by 6 bases, with 17 bases between the two germline ends. Germline V gene lookup returns CDR1 SGHTA and CDR2 FQGTGA. This CDR3 is built from 16 residues.

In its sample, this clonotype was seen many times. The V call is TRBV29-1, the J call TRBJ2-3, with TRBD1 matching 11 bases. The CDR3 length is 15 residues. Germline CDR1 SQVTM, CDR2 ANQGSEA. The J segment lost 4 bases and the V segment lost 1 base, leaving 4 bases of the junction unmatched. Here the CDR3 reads CSVEGAGQGADTQYF. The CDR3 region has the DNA TGCAGCGTTGAAGGTGCGGGACAGGGGGCAGATACGCAGTATTTT.

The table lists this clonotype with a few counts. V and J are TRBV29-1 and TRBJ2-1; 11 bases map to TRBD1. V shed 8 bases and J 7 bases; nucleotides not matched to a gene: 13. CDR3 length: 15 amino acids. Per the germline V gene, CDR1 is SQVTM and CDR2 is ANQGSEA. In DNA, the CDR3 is TGCAGCTCCACCGGGACAGGGGGGGGGAGTAATGAGCAGTTCTTC. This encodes CSSTGTGGGSNEQFF.